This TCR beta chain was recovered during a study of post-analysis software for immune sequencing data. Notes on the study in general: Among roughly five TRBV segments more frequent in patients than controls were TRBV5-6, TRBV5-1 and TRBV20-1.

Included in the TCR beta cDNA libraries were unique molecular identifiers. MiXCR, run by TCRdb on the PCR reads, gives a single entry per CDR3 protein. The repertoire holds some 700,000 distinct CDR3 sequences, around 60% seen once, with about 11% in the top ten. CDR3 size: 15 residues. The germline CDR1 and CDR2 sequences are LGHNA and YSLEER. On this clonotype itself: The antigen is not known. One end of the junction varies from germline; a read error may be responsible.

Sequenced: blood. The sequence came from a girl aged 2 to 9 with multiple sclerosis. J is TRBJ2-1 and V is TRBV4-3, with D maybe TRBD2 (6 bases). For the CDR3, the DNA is TGCGCCAGCAGCCAAGGACTAGTCGCCTACAATGAGCACTTCTTC. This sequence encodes CASSQGLVAYNEHFF.